The T cell receptor beta chain under discussion was sequenced for a study of blood T cell repertoires in COVID-19 (dated by TCRdb to 2018 to 2021). With respect to the entire study: Samples from collaborators originated in the United States, Italy and Spain and spanned both the acute and convalescent phases of COVID-19. The dataset comprised deeply sampled blood TCRbeta repertoires from subjects exposed to, actively infected with, or recovered from COVID-19. The repertoires were made available in a free public database intended to serve as a resource for research on the immune response to SARS-CoV-2. A de-identified subject ID, COVID-19 status, age in years and sex were almost always included in the sample metadata. The samples were drawn from the first 160 participants of the ongoing ImmuneRACE study and from over 950 subjects provided by 6 global collaborators. The prospective study material was composed of cDNA or gDNA derived from T cells, B-cell-depleted T cells, or PBMCs. Where available, HLA class I and class II types were obtained from metadata supplied by the sample provider rather than from assay-based typing. The paper as a whole reports these results and caveats: The quantity of clinical and demographic metadata differed by source and by participant and was supplied without curation.

TCRbeta CDR3 regions were amplified from genomic DNA by means of the immunoSEQ Assay, a bias-controlled multiplex PCR. The paper's data handling went like this. Nucleated cell counts per sample were estimated from amplification of reference gene primers within the assay. To quantify the absolute abundance of each unique TCRbeta CDR3 rearrangement, sequence reads were collapsed and filtered. For each sample, productive Simpson clonality was calculated as the square root of Simpson's diversity index over productive rearrangements. Sourced from immuneACCESS, this table was stored by TCRdb with only in-frame sequences that have V and J called. A share of the clones is absent; for the studies checked, an unresolved V gene accounts for under half, and the remainder has no known explanation. Clone size and V and J calls were adopted from that table, with D and trimming inferred from the DNA. The sample records 30,000 to 40,000 clones, around four fifths of which are singletons. Approximately 1.6% of the sample goes to the ten largest clones.

At one collaborating source in Seattle, patients were enrolled during active infection and were followed longitudinally through the course of disease. The collaborating institutions used their own protocols to collect whole blood in K2EDTA tubes. For TCRbeta analysis, collaborator samples were shipped as frozen whole blood, as isolated PBMCs, or as DNA extracted from either sample type. CDR1 and CDR2 (SGHAT, FQNNGV) derive from the germline V gene. V ends up 5 bases short and J 2 bases short, with an unmatched junction base count of 9. The CDR3 runs 17 residues from the cysteine to the phenylalanine. CDR3 DNA only is kept here, 51 bases in frame from base 1. Points on this clone: Its antigen target is currently unknown. Base qualities were left out, and no much larger clone turns up one base away.

The V gene is TRBV11-2 and the J gene is TRBJ1-3; the central 10 bases match TRBD1. The sample comprised peripheral blood. The clonotype comes from a man in his fifties or sixties with COVID-19, enrolled during active disease. CDR3 region: CASSGGDRGPPGNTIYF. Read as DNA, the sequence is TGTGCCAGCAGCGGCGGGGACAGGGGCCCGCCTGGAAACACCATATATTTT.